The clone carrying this TCR beta chain was observed a single time. The antigen is undetermined. A junction boundary mismatches the germline segment, possibly from a read error. Reverse transcription of roughly 0.5 to 1 ug RNA was performed with random hexamers. TCR beta CDR3 was amplified by immunoSEQ covering 54 Vbeta and 13 Jbeta. TCRdb redid the calling of the immunoSEQ multiplex PCR reads with MiXCR, one entry per CDR3 protein. The data hold about 200,000 distinct CDR3 sequences, with 90% to 95% observed a single time. The sample belongs to a study of CD8 T cells in Susac syndrome. Study results and limitations: The authors acknowledged that their TCR sequencing and HLA analysis involved a relatively small number of individuals.

In contrast to the negatively isolated CD8+ and CD4+ T cells, TEMRA cells were FACS-enriched. This CDR3 contains 13 residues. CDR1 and CDR2 (germline): LGHDT, YNNKEL (reference sequence). The TCR comes from a human donor with multiple sclerosis. Sequencing was carried out using CD4+ T cells from PBMCs. The chain employs TRBV3-1 and TRBJ2-7, with D possibly matching TRBD2 (5 bases). Here the CDR3 DNA reads TGTGCCAGCAGCCAAGGGCCCGGACTTCAGGCAGCGTTC. It translates to CASSQGPGLQAAF.